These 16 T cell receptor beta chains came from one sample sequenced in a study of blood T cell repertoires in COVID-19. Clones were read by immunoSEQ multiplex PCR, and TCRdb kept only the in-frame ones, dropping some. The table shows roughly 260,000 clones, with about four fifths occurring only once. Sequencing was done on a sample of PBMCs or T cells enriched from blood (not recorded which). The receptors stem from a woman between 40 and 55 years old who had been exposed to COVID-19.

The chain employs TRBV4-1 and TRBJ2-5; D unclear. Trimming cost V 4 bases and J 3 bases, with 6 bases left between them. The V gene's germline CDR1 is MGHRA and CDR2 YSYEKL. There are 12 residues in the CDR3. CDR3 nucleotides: TGCGCCAGCAGCCCGTCGGAAGAGACCCAGTACTTC. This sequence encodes CASSPSEETQYF.

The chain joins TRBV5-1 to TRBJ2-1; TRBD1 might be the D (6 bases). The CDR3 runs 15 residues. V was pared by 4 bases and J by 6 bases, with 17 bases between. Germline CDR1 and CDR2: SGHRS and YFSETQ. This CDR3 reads CASSLTTGYVNEQFF. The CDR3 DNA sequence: TGCGCCAGCAGCCTTACGACAGGATACGTCAATGAGCAGTTCTTC.

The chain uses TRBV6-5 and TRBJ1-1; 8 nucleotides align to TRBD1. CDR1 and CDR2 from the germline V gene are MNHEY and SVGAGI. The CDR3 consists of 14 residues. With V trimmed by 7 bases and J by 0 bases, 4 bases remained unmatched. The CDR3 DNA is TGTGCCAGCACCAGGGACAGGTTGAACACTGAAGCTTTCTTT. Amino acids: CASTRDRLNTEAFF.

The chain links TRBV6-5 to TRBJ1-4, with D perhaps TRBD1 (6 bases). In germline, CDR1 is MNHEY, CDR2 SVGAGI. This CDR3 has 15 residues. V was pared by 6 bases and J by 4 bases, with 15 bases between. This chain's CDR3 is CASSRTGQNNEKLFF. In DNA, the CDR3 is TGTGCCAGCAGCCGCACCGGACAGAATAATGAAAAACTGTTTTTT.

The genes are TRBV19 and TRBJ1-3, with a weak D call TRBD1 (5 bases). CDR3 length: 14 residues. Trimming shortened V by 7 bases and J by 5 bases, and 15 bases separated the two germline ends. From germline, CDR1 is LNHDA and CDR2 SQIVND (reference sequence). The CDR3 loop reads CASNTGGARNTIYF. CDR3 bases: TGTGCCAGTAACACCGGGGGTGCGAGAAACACCATATATTTT. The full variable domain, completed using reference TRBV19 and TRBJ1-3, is DGGITQSPKYLFRKEGQNVTLSCEQNLNHDAMYWYRQDPGQGLRLIYYSQIVNDFQKGDIAEGYSVSREKKESFPLTVTSAQKNPTAFYLCASNTGGARNTIYFGEGSWLTVV.

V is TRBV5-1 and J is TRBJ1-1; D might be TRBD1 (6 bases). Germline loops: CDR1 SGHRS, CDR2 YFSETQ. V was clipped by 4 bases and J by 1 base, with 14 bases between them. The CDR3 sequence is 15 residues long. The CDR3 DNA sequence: TGCGCCAGCAGCAGGGGACAAAATGGGAACACTGAAGCTTTCTTT. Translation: CASSRGQNGNTEAFF.

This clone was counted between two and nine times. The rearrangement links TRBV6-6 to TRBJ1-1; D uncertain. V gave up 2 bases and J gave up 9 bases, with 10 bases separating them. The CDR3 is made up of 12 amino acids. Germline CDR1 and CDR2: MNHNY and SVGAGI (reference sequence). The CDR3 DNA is TGTGCCAGCAGTTACGAGTCCGCCCAAGCTTTCTTT. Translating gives CASSYESAQAFF.

CDR3 loop: CASSLVARGQKLFF. The CDR3, as DNA: TGTGCCAGCAGTCTAGTTGCCCGCGGTCAAAAACTGTTTTTT. This chain links TRBV28 with TRBJ1-4; D uncertain. Trimming shortened V by 5 bases and J by 9 bases, and 16 bases separated the two germline ends. Germline CDR1 reads MDHEN; CDR2 reads SYDVKM. This CDR3 has 14 residues.

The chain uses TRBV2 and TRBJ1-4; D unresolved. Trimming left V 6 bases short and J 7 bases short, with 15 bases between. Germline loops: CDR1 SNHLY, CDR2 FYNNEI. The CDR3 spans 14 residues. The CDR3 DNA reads TGTGCCAGCAGGCCGGGAAGGGAAGGTGAAAAACTGTTTTTT. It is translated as CASRPGREGEKLFF.

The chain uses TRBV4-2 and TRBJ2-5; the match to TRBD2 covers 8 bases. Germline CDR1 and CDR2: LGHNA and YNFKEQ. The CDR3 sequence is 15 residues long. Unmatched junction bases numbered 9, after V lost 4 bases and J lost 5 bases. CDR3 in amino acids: CASSPTGGGQETQYF. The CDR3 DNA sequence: TGTGCCAGCAGCCCCACGGGGGGGGGTCAGGAGACCCAGTACTTC.

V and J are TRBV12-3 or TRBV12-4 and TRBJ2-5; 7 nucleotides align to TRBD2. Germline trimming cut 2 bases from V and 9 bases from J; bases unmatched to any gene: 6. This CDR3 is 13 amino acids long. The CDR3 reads CASSLSRELAQYF. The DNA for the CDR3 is TGTGCCAGCAGTTTATCGCGGGAGCTGGCCCAGTACTTC.

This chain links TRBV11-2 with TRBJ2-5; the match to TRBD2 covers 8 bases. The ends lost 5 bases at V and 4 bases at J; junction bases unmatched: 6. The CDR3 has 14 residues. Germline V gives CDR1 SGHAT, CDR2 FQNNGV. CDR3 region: CASSPGGRGETQYF. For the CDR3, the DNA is TGTGCCAGCAGCCCGGGGGGGAGAGGAGAGACCCAGTACTTC. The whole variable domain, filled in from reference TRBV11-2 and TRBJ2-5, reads EAGVAQSPRYKIIEKRQSVAFWCNPISGHATLYWYQQILGQGPKLLIQFQNNGVVDDSQLPKDRFSAERLKGVDSTLKIQPAKLEDSAVYLCASSPGGRGETQYFGPGTRLLVL.

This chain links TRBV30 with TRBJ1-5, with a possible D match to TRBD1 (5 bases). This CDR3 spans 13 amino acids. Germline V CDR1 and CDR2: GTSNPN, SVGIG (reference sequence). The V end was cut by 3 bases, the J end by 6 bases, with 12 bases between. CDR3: CAWSVGPAQPQHF. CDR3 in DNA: TGTGCCTGGAGCGTGGGGCCTGCTCAGCCCCAGCATTTT.

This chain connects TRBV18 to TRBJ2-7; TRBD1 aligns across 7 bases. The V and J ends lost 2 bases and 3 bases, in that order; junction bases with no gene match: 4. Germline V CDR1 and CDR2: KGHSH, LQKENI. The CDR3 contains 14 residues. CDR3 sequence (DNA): TGTGCCAGCTCACCATCCCGGGACAGCTACGAGCAGTACTTC. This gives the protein CASSPSRDSYEQYF.

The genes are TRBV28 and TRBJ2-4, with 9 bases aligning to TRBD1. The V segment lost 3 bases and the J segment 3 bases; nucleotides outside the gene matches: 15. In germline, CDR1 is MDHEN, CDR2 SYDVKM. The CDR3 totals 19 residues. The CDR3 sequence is CASSFFGTGPPLGKNIQYF. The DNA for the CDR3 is TGTGCCAGCAGTTTTTTTGGGACAGGGCCACCCCTGGGCAAAAACATTCAGTACTTC.

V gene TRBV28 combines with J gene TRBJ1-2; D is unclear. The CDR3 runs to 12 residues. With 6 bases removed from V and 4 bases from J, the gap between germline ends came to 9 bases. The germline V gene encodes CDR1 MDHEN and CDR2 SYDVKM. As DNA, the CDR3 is TGTGCCAGCAGCCCCGACTCCTATGGCTACACCTTC. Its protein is CASSPDSYGYTF.